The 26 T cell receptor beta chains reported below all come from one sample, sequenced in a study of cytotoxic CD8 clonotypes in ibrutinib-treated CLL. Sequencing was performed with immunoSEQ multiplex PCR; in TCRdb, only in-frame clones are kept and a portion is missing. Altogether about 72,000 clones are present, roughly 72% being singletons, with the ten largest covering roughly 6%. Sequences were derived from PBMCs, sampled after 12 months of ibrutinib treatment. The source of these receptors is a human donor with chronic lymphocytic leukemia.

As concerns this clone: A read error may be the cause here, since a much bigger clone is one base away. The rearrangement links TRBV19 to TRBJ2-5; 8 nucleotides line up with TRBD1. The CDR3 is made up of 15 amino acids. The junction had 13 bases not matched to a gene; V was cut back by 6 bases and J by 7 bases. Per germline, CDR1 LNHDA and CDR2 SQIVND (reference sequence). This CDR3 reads CASSFGQGLGGTQYF. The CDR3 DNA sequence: TGTGCCAGTAGCTTCGGACAGGGTCTCGGAGGGACCCAGTACTTC.

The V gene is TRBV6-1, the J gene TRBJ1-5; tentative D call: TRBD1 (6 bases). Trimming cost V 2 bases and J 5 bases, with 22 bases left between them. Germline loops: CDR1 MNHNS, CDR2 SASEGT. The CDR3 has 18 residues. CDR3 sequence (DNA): TGTGCCAGCAGTGAAAGGTGGGGGCCGCAGCCTACTTATCAGCCCCAGCATTTT. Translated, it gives CASSERWGPQPTYQPQHF.

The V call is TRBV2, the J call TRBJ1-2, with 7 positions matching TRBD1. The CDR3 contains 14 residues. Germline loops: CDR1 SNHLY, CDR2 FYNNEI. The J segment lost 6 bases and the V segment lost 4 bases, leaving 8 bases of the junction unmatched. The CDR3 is CASSGDSQEDGYTF. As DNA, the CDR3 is TGTGCCAGCAGTGGGGACAGTCAGGAGGATGGCTACACCTTC.

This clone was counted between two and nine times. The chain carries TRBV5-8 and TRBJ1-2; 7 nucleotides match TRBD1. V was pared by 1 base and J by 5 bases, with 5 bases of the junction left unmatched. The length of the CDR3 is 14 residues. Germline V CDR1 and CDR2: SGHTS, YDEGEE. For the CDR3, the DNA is TGTGCCAGCAGCTTGCTTGAGACAGGGTATGGCTACACCTTC. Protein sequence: CASSLLETGYGYTF.

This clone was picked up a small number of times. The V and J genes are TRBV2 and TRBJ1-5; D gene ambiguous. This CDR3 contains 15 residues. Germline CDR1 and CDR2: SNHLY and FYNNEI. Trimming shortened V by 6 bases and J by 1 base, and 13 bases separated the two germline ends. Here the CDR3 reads CASSQGRSSNQPQHF. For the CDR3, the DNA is TGTGCCAGCAGCCAAGGGCGGTCGAGCAATCAGCCCCAGCATTTT.

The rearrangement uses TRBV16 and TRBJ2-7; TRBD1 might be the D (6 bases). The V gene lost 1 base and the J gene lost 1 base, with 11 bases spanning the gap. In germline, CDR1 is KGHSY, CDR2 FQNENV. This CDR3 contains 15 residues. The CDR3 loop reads CASSQFQGISYEQYF. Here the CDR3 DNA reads TGTGCCAGCAGCCAATTCCAGGGGATTTCCTACGAGCAGTACTTC.

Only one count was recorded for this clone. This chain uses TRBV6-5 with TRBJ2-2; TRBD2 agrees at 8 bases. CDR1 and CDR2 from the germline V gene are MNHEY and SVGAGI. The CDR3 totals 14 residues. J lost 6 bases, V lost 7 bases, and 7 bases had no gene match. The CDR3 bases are TGTGCCAGCAACTCGCTCGGGGGGGCCGGGGAGCTGTTTTTT. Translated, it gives CASNSLGGAGELFF.

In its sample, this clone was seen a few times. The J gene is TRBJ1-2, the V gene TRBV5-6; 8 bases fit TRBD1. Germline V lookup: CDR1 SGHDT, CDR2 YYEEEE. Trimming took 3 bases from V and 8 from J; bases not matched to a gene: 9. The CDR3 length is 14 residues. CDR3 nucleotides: TGTGCCAGCAGCTATGGACAGGGAGATGGCGGCTACACCTTC. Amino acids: CASSYGQGDGGYTF.

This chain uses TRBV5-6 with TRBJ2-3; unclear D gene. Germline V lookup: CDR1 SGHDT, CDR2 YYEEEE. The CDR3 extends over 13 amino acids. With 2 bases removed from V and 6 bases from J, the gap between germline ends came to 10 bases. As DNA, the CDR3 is TGTGCCAGCAGCTTTTGGTCTCATGATACGCAGTATTTT. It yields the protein CASSFWSHDTQYF.

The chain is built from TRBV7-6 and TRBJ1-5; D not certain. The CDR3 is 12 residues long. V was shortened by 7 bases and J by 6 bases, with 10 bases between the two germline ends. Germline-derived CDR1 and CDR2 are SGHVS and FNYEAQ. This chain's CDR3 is CASTSQGQPQHF. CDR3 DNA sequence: TGTGCCAGCACCTCCCAAGGTCAGCCCCAGCATTTT. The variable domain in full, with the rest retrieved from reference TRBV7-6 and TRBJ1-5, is GAGVSQSPRYKVTKRGQDVALRCDPISGHVSLYWYRQALGQGPEFLTYFNYEAQQDKSGLPNDRFSAERPEGSISTLTIQRTEQRDSAMYRCASTSQGQPQHFGDGTRLSIL.

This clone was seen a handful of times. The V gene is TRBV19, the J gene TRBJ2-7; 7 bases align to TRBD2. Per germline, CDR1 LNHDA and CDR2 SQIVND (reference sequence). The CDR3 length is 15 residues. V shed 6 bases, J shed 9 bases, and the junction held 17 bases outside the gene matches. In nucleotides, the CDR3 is TGTGCCAGTAGCACGAGGGAGGCCCCGGGAGGTCGGCAGTACTTC. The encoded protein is CASSTREAPGGRQYF.

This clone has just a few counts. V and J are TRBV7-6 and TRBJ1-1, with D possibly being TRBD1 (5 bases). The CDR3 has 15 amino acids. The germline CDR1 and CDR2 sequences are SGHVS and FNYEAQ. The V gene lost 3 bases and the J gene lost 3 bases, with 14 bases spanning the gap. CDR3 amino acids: CASSLYFSGDTEAFF. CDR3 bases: TGTGCCAGCAGCTTGTATTTTTCGGGGGACACTGAAGCTTTCTTT.

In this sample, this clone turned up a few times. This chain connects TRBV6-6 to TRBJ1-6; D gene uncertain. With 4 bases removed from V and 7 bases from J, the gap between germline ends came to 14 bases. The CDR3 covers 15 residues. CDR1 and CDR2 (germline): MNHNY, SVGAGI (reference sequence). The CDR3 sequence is CASSFTGDKNSPLHF. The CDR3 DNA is TGTGCCAGCAGTTTCACCGGGGATAAAAATTCACCCCTCCACTTT.

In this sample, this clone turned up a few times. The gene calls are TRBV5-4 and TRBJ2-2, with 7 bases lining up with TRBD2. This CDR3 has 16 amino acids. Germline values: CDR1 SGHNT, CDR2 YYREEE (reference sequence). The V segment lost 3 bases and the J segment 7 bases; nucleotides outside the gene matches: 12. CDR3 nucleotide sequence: TGTGCCAGCAGCTCAAACCCCCCGGGACTAATCGGGGAGCTGTTTTTT. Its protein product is CASSSNPPGLIGELFF.

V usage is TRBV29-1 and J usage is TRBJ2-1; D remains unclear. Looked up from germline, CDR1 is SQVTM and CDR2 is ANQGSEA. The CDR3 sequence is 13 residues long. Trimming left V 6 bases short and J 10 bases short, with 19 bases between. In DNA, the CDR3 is TGCAGCGTCGCACGGCCCGTCGGTGGCGAGCAGTTCTTC. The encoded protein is CSVARPVGGEQFF.

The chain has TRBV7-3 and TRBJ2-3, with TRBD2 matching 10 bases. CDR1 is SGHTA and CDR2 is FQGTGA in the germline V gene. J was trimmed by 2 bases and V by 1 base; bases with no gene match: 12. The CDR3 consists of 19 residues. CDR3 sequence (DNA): TGTGCCAGCAGCTTAAAAGCTAGCGGGGGCCGCACTCCCACAGATACGCAGTATTTT. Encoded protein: CASSLKASGGRTPTDTQYF.

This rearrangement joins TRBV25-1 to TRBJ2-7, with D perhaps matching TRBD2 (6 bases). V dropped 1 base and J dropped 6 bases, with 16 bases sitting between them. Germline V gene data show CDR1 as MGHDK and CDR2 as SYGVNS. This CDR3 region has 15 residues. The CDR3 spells CASSEFLGGSFEQYF. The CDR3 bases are TGTGCCAGCAGTGAATTCTTGGGGGGTTCGTTCGAGCAGTACTTC.

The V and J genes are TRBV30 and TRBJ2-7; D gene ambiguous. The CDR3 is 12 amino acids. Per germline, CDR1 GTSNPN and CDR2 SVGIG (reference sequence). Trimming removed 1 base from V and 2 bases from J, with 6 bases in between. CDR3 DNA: TGTGCCTGGAGTGATAGTGCCTACGAGCAGTACTTC. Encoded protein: CAWSDSAYEQYF.

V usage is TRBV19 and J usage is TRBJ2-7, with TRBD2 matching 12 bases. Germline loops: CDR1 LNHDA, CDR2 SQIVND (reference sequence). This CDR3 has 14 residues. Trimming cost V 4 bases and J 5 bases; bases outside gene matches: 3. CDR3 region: CASSTSGGAHEQYF. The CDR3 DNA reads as TGTGCCAGTAGTACTAGCGGGGGGGCCCACGAGCAGTACTTC.

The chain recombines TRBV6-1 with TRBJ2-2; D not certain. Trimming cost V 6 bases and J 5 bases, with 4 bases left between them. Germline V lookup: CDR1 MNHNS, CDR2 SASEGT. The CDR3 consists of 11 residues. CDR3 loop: CASRVTGELFF. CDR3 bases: TGTGCCAGCAGGGTAACCGGGGAGCTGTTTTTT.

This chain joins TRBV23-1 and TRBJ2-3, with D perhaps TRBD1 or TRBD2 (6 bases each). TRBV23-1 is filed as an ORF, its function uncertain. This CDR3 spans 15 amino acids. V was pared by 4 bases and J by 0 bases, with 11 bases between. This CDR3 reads CASSLRGPSTDTQYF. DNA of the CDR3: TGCGCCAGCAGTCTCCGGGGGCCTAGCACAGATACGCAGTATTTT.

The CDR3 loop is CASSTLRDGQPQHF. CDR3 DNA: TGTGCCAGTAGTACCCTCAGGGACGGTCAGCCCCAGCATTTT. The chain links TRBV19 to TRBJ1-5; D might be TRBD1 (5 bases). Trimming took off 4 bases at V and 6 bases at J, with 13 bases between the two ends. The CDR3 covers 14 residues. Germline CDR1 reads LNHDA; CDR2 reads SQIVND (reference sequence).

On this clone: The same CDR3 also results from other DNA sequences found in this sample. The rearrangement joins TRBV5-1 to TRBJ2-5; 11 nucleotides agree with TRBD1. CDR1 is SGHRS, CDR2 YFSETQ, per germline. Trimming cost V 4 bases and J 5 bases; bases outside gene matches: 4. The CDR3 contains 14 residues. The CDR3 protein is CASSPRTGGETQYF. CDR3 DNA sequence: TGCGCCAGCAGCCCAAGGACAGGGGGCGAGACCCAGTACTTC. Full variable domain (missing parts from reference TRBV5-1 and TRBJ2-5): KAGVTQTPRYLIKTRGQQVTLSCSPISGHRSVSWYQQTPGQGLQFLFEYFSETQRNKGNFPGRFSGRQFSNSRSEMNVSTLELGDSALYLCASSPRTGGETQYFGPGTRLLVL.

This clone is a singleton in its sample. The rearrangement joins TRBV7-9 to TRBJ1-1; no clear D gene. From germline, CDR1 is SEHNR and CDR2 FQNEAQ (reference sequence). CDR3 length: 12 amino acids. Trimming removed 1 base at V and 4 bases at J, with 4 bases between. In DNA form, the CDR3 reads TGTGCCAGCAGCTTAGTGATCACTGAAGCTTTCTTT. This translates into CASSLVITEAFF. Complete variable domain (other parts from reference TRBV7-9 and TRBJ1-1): DTGVSQNPRHKITKRGQNVTFRCDPISEHNRLYWYRQTLGQGPEFLTYFQNEAQLEKSRLLSDRFSAERPKGSFSTLEIQRTEQGDSAMYLCASSLVITEAFFGQGTRLTVV.

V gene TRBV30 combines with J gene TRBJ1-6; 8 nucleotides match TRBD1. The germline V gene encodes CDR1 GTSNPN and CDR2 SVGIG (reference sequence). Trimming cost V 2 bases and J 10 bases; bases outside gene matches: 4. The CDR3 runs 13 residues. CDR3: CAWSLTGESPLHF. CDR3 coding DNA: TGTGCCTGGAGTCTGACAGGGGAATCACCCCTCCACTTT.

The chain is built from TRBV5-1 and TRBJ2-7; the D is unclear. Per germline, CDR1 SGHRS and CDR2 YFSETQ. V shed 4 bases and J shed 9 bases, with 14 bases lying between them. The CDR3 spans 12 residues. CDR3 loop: CASSPMGSGQYF. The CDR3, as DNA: TGCGCCAGCAGCCCGATGGGGTCGGGGCAGTACTTC.